The clone carrying this T cell receptor beta chain was seen a handful of times. The antigen remains undetermined. The entry originates in a study of OX40 agonist ivuxolimab in advanced cancers. About the study: Every 2 weeks, ivuxolimab was infused into the patients intravenously at between 0.01 and 10 mg/kg.

Findings and limits, study-wide: CD8+ T cells showed, on average, more clonal expansion than CD4+ cells. Normalized T-cell clonal expansion was also low in a subset of nonresponders.

Profiling relied on immunoSEQ multiplex PCR, and the TCRdb table lists in-frame clones only, not all of them. This sample has about 30,000 clones; roughly 80% occur once, and the top ten carry 22%. The CDR3 spans 15 residues. CDR1 is SGHTA, CDR2 FQGNSA, per germline. Trimming at V came to 1 base and at J to 4 bases, leaving 4 bases not matched to a gene. Sequences were derived from CD4+ or CD8+ T cells sorted from blood, sampled in a trial of the OX40 agonist ivuxolimab. This chain links TRBV7-2 with TRBJ2-3; 8 bases are a match to TRBD2. This TCR was sampled from an adult with an advanced solid tumor such as melanoma, head and neck, liver or kidney cancer. Here the CDR3 reads CASSLGGLEADTQYF. CDR3 nucleotides: TGTGCCAGCAGCTTAGGGGGACTAGAGGCAGATACGCAGTATTTT.